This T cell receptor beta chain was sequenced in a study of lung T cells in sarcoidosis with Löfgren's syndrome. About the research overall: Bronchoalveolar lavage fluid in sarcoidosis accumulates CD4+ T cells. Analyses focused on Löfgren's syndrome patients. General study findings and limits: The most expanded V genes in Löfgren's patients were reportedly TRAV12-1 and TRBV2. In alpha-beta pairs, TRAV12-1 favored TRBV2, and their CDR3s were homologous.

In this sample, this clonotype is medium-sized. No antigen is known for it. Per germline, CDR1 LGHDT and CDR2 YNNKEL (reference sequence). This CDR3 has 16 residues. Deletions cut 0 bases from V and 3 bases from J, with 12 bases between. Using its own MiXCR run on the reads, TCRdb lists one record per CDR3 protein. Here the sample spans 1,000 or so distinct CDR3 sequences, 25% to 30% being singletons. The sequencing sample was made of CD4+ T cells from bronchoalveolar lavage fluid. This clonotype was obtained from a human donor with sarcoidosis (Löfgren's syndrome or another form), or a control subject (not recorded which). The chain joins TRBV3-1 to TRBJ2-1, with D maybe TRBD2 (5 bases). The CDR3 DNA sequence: TGTGCCAGCAGCCAAGATAGAGGAGGTGACTACAATGAGCAGTTCTTC. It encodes CASSQDRGGDYNEQFF.